This T cell receptor (beta chain) was identified during a study of PD-1 blockade in classical Hodgkin lymphoma. The study's findings and limits: Underlying causes for the observed repertoire differences were not defined, possibly disease activity or prior therapy.

All the patients suffered relapse after autologous stem cell transplantation, and brentuximab vedotin exposure differed. In the case of this clone: Its target is not known.

Measured with immunoSEQ multiplex PCR; TCRdb has only the in-frame clones, and not every one. The data hold some 20,000 clones, with about 71% observed a single time. Looked up from germline, CDR1 is MNHNS and CDR2 is SASEGT. V was clipped by 7 bases and J by 3 bases; unmatched bases: 10. The CDR3 has 15 residues. Sequencing was performed on peripheral blood mononuclear cells (PBMCs), taken at baseline. J is TRBJ2-7 and V is TRBV6-1, with TRBD1 identical over 9 bases. The clonotype comes from a human donor with classical Hodgkin lymphoma. CDR3 loop: CASTVAPGQGYEQYF. DNA for the CDR3: TGTGCCAGCACCGTAGCCCCGGGACAGGGCTACGAGCAGTACTTC.